Presented here are 12 T cell receptor beta chains from one specimen sequenced in a study of identical twins. TCRdb reanalysed the 5' RACE reads using MiXCR and keeps one entry per CDR3 protein. This sample yields roughly 1.6 million distinct CDR3 sequences, of which under 35% are seen a single time; roughly 0.3% belongs to the top ten. The sequencing input was cord blood. Receptors were obtained from a newborn girl in good health.

V is TRBV20-1 and J is TRBJ1-2; D is uncertain. CDR3 size: 14 residues. The ends were cut back, 6 bases at V and 1 base at J, with 15 bases in the middle. Germline CDR1 reads DFQATT; CDR2 reads SNEGSKA (reference sequence). The CDR3 loop is CSATVATFNYGYTF. The CDR3 bases are TGCAGTGCCACGGTCGCCACCTTTAACTATGGCTACACCTTC.

The chain carries TRBV2 and TRBJ1-2, with D maybe TRBD1 (5 bases). The V gene lost 5 bases and the J gene lost 3 bases, with 13 bases spanning the gap. CDR1 and CDR2 (germline): SNHLY, FYNNEI. The CDR3 has 14 residues. CDR3 nucleotide sequence: TGTGCCAGCAGTCCATGGGGGGGAGACTATGGCTACACCTTC. It encodes CASSPWGGDYGYTF.

In nucleotides, the CDR3 is TGCAGCTCGCGTGGTGGACTAGTTATGGGGACCTACAATGAGCAGTACTTC. It translates to CSSRGGLVMGTYNEQYF. V usage is TRBV29-1 and J usage is TRBJ2-5, with 7 bases matching TRBD2. This CDR3 comprises 17 residues. Germline V lookup: CDR1 SQVTM, CDR2 ANQGSEA. Losses at the gene ends were 8 bases for V and 11 bases for J; bases not matched to a gene: 29.

This clonotype was seen only a few times. The chain joins TRBV5-1 to TRBJ1-2; a weak D match, TRBD1 (5 bases). This CDR3 is built from 15 residues. Germline V gene lookup returns CDR1 SGHRS and CDR2 YFSETQ. Trimming took 4 bases from V and 5 from J, leaving 18 bases between them. CDR3 protein: CASSTDTGNPYGYTF. The CDR3 DNA reads as TGCGCCAGCAGCACGGACACCGGGAATCCTTATGGCTACACCTTC.

V usage is TRBV18 and J usage is TRBJ1-5; D is perhaps TRBD1 (6 bases). The CDR3 contains 16 residues. V shed 5 bases and J shed 3 bases, with 17 bases lying between them. CDR1 is KGHSH and CDR2 is LQKENI in the germline V gene. In DNA form, the CDR3 reads TGTGCCAGCTCATCGAGGGGAGGGGGAATCAATCAGCCCCAGCATTTT. Translation gives CASSSRGGGINQPQHF.

V is TRBV10-3 and J is TRBJ1-4; the match to TRBD1 covers 7 bases. CDR1 and CDR2 (germline): ENHRY, SYGVKD. Germline trimming cut 0 bases from V and 2 bases from J; bases unmatched to any gene: 3. The CDR3 runs 16 residues. DNA of the CDR3: TGTGCCATCAGTGAGTCGACAGGGTCCACTAATGAAAAACTGTTTTTT. The encoded protein is CAISESTGSTNEKLFF.

The chain uses TRBV24-1 and TRBJ2-7; D unclear. The V and J ends lost 1 base and 7 bases respectively, with 19 bases between them. The CDR3 length is 16 residues. The germline gives CDR1 KGHDR, CDR2 SFDVKD. The CDR3: CATSDFGGLSYNEQYF. CDR3 coding DNA: TGTGCCACCAGTGATTTTGGTGGGTTATCCTACAATGAGCAGTACTTC.

The rearrangement joins TRBV7-6 to TRBJ2-7; possibly TRBD2 for D (6 bases). The J call may be incorrect, as the DNA end agrees better with TRBJ2-5. The CDR3 runs to 15 residues. The germline CDR1 and CDR2 sequences are SGHVS and FNYEAQ. The CDR3 spells CASSLTGGPGETQYF. For the CDR3, the DNA is TGTGCCAGCAGCTTAACCGGGGGACCCGGGGAGACCCAGTACTTC.

J is TRBJ1-5 and V is TRBV6-1; unclear D gene. This CDR3 is built from 15 residues. Trimming cost V 2 bases and J 0 bases, with 8 bases left between them. Germline CDR1 and CDR2: MNHNS and SASEGT. The CDR3 loop is CASSEKGNSNQPQHF. CDR3 nucleotide sequence: TGTGCCAGCAGTGAAAAGGGTAATAGCAATCAGCCCCAGCATTTT.

There are a few counts of this clonotype. The J gene is TRBJ1-2, the V gene TRBV12-3 or TRBV12-4; D is unresolved. CDR3 length equals 13 residues. V shed 10 bases and J shed 2 bases, with 14 bases lying between them. DNA for the CDR3: TGTGCCACCGAAGGGCCACGGAACTATGGCTACACCTTC. This gives the protein CATEGPRNYGYTF.

This clonotype was observed a few times. This chain links TRBV11-2 with TRBJ1-2, with a weak D call TRBD1 (5 bases). CDR1 and CDR2 (germline): SGHAT, FQNNGV. With 4 bases removed from V and 7 bases from J, the gap between germline ends came to 13 bases. This CDR3 is 13 amino acids long. As DNA, the CDR3 is TGTGCCAGCAGCTGGACCAGGGAGGGTGGCTACACCTTC. It yields the protein CASSWTREGGYTF.

In regard to this clonotype: At one end, the junction sequence differs from germline, possibly due to a read error. The gene calls are TRBV5-1 and TRBJ1-4, with D possibly matching TRBD1 (5 bases). Germline V gene sequence: CDR1 SGHRS, CDR2 YFSETQ. The CDR3 is 15 residues long. The CDR3 DNA follows: TGCGCCAGCAGCTTGGCGGTCAGGGAGAGTGAAAAACCGTTTTTT. It yields the protein CASSLAVRESEKPFF.